The source of this T cell receptor (beta chain) is a study of T-cell reconstitution after alpha-beta-depleted transplantation in children. Unique molecular identifiers were incorporated into the prepared TCRbeta library. TCRdb re-derived calls from the PCR reads in MiXCR, one entry per CDR3 protein. Here the sample spans 200,000 to 250,000 distinct CDR3 sequences, around 12% being singletons. The CDR3 runs to 16 residues. Per germline, CDR1 LGHNA and CDR2 YSLEER. Trimming removed 0 bases at V and 3 bases at J, with 11 bases between. The sequence came from a human donor who donated a stem cell graft to a child with acute lymphoblastic leukemia. This chain links TRBV4-3 with TRBJ1-4; D is undetermined. The input for sequencing was PBMCs from the stem cell graft donor, taken from the stem cell graft. The CDR3 nucleotides read TGCGCCAGCAGCCAAGAGTGGAGGGCGGCTAATGAAAAACTGTTTTTT. As protein: CASSQEWRAANEKLFF.